In terms of frequency, the clone carrying this T cell receptor (beta chain) is medium-sized. The antigen is undetermined. The data originate from a study of T cell clusters in autoimmune cytopenias. Study results and caveats: Clustering suggested that physiological T cell clusters were missing in primary autoimmune cytopenia patients. Healthy donors had approximately 3.3-fold more exclusive TRB clusters than active autoimmune hepatitis patients. TRB repertoire shifts in secondary cytopenia and chronic lymphocytic leukemia mostly reflected lymphoma, not autoimmunity.

The germline gives CDR1 LNHDA, CDR2 SQIVND (reference sequence). The CDR3 runs 13 residues. TRB was amplified from about 250 ng of peripheral blood genomic DNA per sample. TRB rearrangements were amplified by touch-down multiplex PCR with mixed TRB-A/B primers. TCRdb reworked the multiplex PCR reads into one entry per CDR3 protein, no DNA. The listing contains thousands of distinct CDR3 sequences. The gene calls are TRBV19 and TRBJ1-4; TCRdb reports TRBD1, a call that lacks DNA to check it against. The receptor's source is a human donor with an autoimmune cytopenia or autoimmune hepatitis (not recorded which). The sample taken for sequencing was peripheral blood. CDR3 in amino acids: CASSRGPDEKLFF.